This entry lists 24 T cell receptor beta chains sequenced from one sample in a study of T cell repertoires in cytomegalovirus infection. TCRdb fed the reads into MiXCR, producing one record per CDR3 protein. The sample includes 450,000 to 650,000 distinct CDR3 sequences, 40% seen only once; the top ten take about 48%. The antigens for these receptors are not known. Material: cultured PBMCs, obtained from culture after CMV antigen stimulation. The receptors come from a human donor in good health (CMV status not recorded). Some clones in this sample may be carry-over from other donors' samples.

CDR3 amino acids: CASSISPWTELYEQYF. DNA of the CDR3: TGTGCCAGCAGCATATCCCCATGGACAGAACTCTACGAGCAGTACTTC. The chain links TRBV7-9 to TRBJ2-7; a possible D gene is TRBD1 (6 bases). The V and J ends lost 5 bases and 3 bases respectively, with 20 bases between them. The CDR3 has 16 amino acids. CDR1 SEHNR and CDR2 FQNEAQ come from the germline V gene (reference sequence).

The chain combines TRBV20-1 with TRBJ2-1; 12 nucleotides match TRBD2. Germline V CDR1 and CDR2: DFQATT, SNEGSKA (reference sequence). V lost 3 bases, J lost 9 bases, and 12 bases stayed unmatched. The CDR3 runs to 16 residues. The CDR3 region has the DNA TGCAGTGCTAGGACCCCGCTAGCGGGAGGGCCGAGTGAGCAGTTCTTC. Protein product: CSARTPLAGGPSEQFF.

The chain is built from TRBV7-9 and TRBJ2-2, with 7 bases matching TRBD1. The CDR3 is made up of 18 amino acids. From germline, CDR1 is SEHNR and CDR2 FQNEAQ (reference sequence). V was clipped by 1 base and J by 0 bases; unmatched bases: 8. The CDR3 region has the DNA TGTGCCAGCAGCTTAGGATGGGGGACAGATACGAACACCGGGGAGCTGTTTTTT. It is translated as CASSLGWGTDTNTGELFF.

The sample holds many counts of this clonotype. Written as DNA, the CDR3 is TGTGCCAGCAGCGTCGCTCGGGAAGAGACCCAGTACTTC. It yields the protein CASSVAREETQYF. The chain recombines TRBV7-2 with TRBJ2-5; D is undetermined. This CDR3 is built from 13 residues. Germline V lookup: CDR1 SGHTA, CDR2 FQGNSA. Between the trimmed V and J ends, which lost 5 bases and 3 bases, there was a span of 10 bases.

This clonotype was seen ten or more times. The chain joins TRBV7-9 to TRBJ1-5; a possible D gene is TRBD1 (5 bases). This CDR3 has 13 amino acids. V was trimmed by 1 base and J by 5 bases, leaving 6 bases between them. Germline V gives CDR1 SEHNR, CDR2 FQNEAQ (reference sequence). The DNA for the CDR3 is TGTGCCAGCAGCTTAGAGGGGTATCAGCCCCAGCATTTT. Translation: CASSLEGYQPQHF.

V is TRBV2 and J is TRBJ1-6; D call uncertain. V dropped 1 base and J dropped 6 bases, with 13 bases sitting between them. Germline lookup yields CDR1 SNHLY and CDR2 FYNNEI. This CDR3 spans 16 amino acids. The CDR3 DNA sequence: TGTGCCAGCAGTGAAGAGGAGGGTGCCGTTAATTCACCCCTCCACTTT. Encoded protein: CASSEEEGAVNSPLHF.

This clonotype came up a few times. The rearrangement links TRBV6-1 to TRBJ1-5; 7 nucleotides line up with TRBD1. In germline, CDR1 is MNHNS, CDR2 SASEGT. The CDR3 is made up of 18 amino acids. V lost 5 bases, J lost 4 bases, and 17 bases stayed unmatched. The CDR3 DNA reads TGTGCCAGCAGTCACTACAGGGGCGCCAAGAACCCGAATCAGCCCCAGCATTTT. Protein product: CASSHYRGAKNPNQPQHF.

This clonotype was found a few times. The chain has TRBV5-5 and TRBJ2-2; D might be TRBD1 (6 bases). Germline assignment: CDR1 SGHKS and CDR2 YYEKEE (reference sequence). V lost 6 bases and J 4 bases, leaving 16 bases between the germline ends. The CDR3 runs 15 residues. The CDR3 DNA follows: TGTGCCAGCAACCCGGGACATCGGAGCACCGGGGAGCTGTTTTTT. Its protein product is CASNPGHRSTGELFF.

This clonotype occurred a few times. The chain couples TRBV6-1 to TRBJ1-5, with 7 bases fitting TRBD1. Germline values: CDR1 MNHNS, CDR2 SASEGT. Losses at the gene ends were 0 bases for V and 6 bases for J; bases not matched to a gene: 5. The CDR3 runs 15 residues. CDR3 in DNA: TGTGCCAGCAGTGAAGCGGGAGGGGGCGTTCAGCCCCAGCATTTT. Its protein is CASSEAGGGVQPQHF.

The CDR3: CASSESSGNTIYF. CDR3 in DNA: TGTGCCAGCTCGGAAAGCTCTGGAAACACCATATATTTT. The chain has TRBV6-5 and TRBJ1-3, with D uncertain. Trimming pared 8 bases from V and 0 bases from J, leaving 8 bases between. Germline assignment: CDR1 MNHEY and CDR2 SVGAGI. The CDR3 has 13 amino acids.

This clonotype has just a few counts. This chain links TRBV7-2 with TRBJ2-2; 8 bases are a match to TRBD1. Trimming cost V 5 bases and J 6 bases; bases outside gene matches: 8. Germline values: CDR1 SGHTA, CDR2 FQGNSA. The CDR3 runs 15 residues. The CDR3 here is CASSDGQGFSGELFF. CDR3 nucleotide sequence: TGTGCCAGCAGCGACGGACAGGGTTTCTCCGGGGAGCTGTTTTTT.

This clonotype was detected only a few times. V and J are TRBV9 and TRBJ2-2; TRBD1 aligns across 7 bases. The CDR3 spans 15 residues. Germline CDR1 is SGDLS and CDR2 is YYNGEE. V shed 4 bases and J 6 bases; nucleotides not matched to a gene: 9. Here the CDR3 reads CASSPRGTSPGELFF. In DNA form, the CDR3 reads TGTGCCAGCAGCCCCAGGGGGACGTCTCCCGGGGAGCTGTTTTTT.

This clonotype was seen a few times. The CDR3 here is CASRAEALNTEAFF. The CDR3 DNA sequence: TGTGCCAGCAGGGCAGAAGCTTTGAACACTGAAGCTTTCTTT. The rearrangement links TRBV2 to TRBJ1-1; no firm D call. Germline-derived CDR1 and CDR2 are SNHLY and FYNNEI. The CDR3 consists of 14 residues. V lost 6 bases and J lost 0, with 11 bases in between.

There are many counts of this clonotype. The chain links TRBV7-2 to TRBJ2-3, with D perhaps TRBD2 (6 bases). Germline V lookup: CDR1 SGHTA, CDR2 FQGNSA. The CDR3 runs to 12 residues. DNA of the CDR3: TGTTCCGGGGGAGCGGCCACAGATACGCAGTATTTT. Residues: CSGGAATDTQYF.

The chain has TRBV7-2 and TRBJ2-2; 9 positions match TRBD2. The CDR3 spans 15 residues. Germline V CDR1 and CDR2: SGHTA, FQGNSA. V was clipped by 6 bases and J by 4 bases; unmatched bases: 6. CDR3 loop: CASSFSGRRTGELFF. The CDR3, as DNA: TGTGCCAGCAGTTTTAGCGGGAGACGCACCGGGGAGCTGTTTTTT.

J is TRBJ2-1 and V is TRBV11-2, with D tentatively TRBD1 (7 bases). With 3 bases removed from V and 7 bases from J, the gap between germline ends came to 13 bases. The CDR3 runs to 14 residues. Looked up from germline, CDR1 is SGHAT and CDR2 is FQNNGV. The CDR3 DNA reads TGTGCCAGCAGCTTTCTGACAGGGAGGAATGAGCAGTTCTTC. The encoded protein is CASSFLTGRNEQFF.

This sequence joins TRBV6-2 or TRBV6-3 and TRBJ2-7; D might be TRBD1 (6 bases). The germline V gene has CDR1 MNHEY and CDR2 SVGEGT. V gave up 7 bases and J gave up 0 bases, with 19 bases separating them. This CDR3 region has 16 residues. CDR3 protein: CASNPTGPRRSYEQYF. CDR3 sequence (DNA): TGTGCCAGCAACCCTACAGGGCCACGCCGCTCCTACGAGCAGTACTTC.

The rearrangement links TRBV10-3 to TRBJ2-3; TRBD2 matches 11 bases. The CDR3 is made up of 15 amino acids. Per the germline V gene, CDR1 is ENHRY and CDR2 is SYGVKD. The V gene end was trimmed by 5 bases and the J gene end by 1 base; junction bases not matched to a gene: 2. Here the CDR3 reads CAISWGLAGTDTQYF. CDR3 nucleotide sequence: TGTGCCATCAGTTGGGGACTAGCGGGCACAGATACGCAGTATTTT.

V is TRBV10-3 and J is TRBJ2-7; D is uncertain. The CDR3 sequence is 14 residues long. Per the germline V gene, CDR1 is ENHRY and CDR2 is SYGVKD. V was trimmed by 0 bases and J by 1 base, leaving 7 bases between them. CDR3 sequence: CAISESRWSYEQYF. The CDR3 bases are TGTGCCATCAGTGAGTCGCGTTGGTCCTACGAGCAGTACTTC.

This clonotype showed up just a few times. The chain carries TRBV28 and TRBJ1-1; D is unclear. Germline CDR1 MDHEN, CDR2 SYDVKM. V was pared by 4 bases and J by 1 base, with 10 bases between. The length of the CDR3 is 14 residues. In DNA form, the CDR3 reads TGTGCCAGCAGTTGGAGACTGGGGAACACTGAAGCTTTCTTT. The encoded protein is CASSWRLGNTEAFF.

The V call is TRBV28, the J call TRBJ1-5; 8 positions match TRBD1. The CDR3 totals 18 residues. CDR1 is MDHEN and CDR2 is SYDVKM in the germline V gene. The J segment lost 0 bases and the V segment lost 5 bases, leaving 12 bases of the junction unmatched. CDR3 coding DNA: TGTGCCAGCAGTCCGGACAGGGACCTCAGATTTAGCAATCAGCCCCAGCATTTT. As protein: CASSPDRDLRFSNQPQHF.

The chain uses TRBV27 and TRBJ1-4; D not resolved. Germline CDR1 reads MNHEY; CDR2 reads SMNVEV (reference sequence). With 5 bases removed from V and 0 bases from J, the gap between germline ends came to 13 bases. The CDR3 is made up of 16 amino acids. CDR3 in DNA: TGTGCCAGCAGTCCCGGTTTTGGAGCAACTAATGAAAAACTGTTTTTT. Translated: CASSPGFGATNEKLFF. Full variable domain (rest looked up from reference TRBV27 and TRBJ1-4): EAQVTQNPRYLITVTGKKLTVTCSQNMNHEYMSWYRQDPGLGLRQIYYSMNVEVTDKGDVPEGYKVSRKEKRNFPLILESPSPNQTSLYFCASSPGFGATNEKLFFGSGTQLSVL.

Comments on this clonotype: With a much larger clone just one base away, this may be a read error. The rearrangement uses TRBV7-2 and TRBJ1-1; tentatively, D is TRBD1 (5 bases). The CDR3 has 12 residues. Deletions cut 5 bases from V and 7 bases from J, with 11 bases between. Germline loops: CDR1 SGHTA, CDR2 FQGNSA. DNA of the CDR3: TGTACCAGCAGCCCCGACAGATATGAAGCTTTCTTT. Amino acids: CTSSPDRYEAFF. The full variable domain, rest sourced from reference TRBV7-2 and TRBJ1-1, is GAGVSQSPSNKVTEKGKDVELRCDPISGHTALYWYRQSLGQGLEFLIYFQGNSAPDKSGLPSDRFSAERTGGSVSTLTIQRTQQEDSAVYLCTSSPDRYEAFFGQGTRLTVV.

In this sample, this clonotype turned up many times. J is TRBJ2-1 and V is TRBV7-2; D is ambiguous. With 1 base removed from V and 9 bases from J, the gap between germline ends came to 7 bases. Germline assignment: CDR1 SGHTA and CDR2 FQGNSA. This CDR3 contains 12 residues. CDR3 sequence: CASSLGVGEQFF. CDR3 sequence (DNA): TGTGCCAGCAGCTTAGGTGTCGGTGAGCAGTTCTTC.